The rows below give T cell receptor beta chains drawn from one sample of a study of early T cells in non-severe SARS-CoV-2 infection. MiXCR, applied by TCRdb to the 5' RACE reads, yields one record per CDR3 protein. The sample includes roughly 70,000 distinct CDR3 sequences, over 20% of them seen just once. The sequencing here drew on whole blood, taken at baseline. All receptors derive from an adult who was a healthcare worker with PCR-confirmed SARS-CoV-2 infection or an uninfected control (not recorded which). Both conserved end residues are part of each CDR3. Fields, in order: V gene, D gene, J gene, clone size, CDR3 DNA, CDR3 protein. The D gene is left open where the match is weak. Rows may omit the clone size; those that give it use once, few, many or a size class.

TRBV13	NA	TRBJ1-2	few	TGTGCCAGCAGCCCAGGGACTCTCCGGGGCGATGGCTACACCTTC	CASSPGTLRGDGYTF
TRBV6-2/TRBV6-3	TRBD2	TRBJ2-7	NA	TGTGCCAGCACCAAAGGACTAGCGGGGGGCTTTTCCTACGAGCAGTACTTC	CASTKGLAGGFSYEQYF
TRBV12-3/TRBV12-4	NA	TRBJ1-2	NA	TGTGCCAGCAGTCCCCTAAGGGTTGGCTACACCTTC	CASSPLRVGYTF
TRBV5-1	TRBD1	TRBJ1-5	NA	TGCGCCAGCAGCGAAGGGACAGTCAATCAGCCCCAGCATTTT	CASSEGTVNQPQHF
TRBV2	TRBD1	TRBJ2-3	NA	TGTGCCAGCAGTGCAGGGGGCAACACAGATACGCAGTATTTT	CASSAGGNTDTQYF
TRBV29-1	TRBD1	TRBJ1-4	NA	TGCAGCGTTGCACAGGGGGCAACTAATGAAAAACTGTTTTTT	CSVAQGATNEKLFF
TRBV27	NA	TRBJ1-1	few	TGTGCCAGCAGTTCCCTGCCAGGGGCCTCGAACACTGAAGCTTTCTTT	CASSSLPGASNTEAFF
TRBV11-2	TRBD1	TRBJ2-7	NA	TGTGCCAGCAGCTTGACCACCGGGACAGGGGCATACGAGCAGTACTTC	CASSLTTGTGAYEQYF
TRBV7-3	NA	TRBJ2-3	few	TGTGCCAGCAGCTTAACAGGACAGTACACAGATACGCAGTATTTT	CASSLTGQYTDTQYF
TRBV7-9	TRBD1	TRBJ1-3	few	TGTGCCAGCAGCGGGATTGGACAGGGCTCTGGAAACACCATATATTTT	CASSGIGQGSGNTIYF
TRBV5-8	NA	TRBJ1-5	NA	TGTGCCAGCAGCCACTTCGGGGAGGCGAATCAGCCCCAGCATTTT	CASSHFGEANQPQHF
TRBV5-1	TRBD2	TRBJ2-1	many	TGCGCCAGCAGCGGTAGCGGGGGCTCGACCTACAATGAGCAGTTCTTC	CASSGSGGSTYNEQFF
TRBV4-1	NA	TRBJ1-5	many	TGCGCCAGCAGCCAAGAGGCGTTCGTGGTGAGCAATCAGCCCCAGCATTTT	CASSQEAFVVSNQPQHF
TRBV20-1	TRBD1	TRBJ1-1	NA	TGCAGTGCCGTGGAGGGGGCGAACACTGAAGCTTTCTTT	CSAVEGANTEAFF
TRBV4-2	TRBD2	TRBJ2-3	NA	TGTGCCAGCAGCCAGCGGAGCGGGGTGAGCACAGATACGCAGTATTTT	CASSQRSGVSTDTQYF
TRBV7-8	TRBD2	TRBJ2-2	NA	TGTGCCAGCAGCTTGGGGACTAGCGGCAACACCGGGGAGCTGTTTTTT	CASSLGTSGNTGELFF
TRBV5-1	TRBD1	TRBJ1-1	NA	TGCGCCAGCAGCTTGTCCGGGACAGCTGGGAATGAAGCTTTCTTT	CASSLSGTAGNEAFF
TRBV5-1	NA	TRBJ2-7	few	TGCGCCAGCAGCAACTCCTACAATGAGCAGTACTTC	CASSNSYNEQYF
TRBV7-3	NA	TRBJ2-5	many	TGTGCCAGCAGCTTAACAGGGGAAGAGACCCAGTACTTC	CASSLTGEETQYF
TRBV7-6	NA	TRBJ2-7	few	TGTGCCAGCAGCCTTAGACAGCTCAGCTCCTACGAGCAGTACTTC	CASSLRQLSSYEQYF
TRBV19	NA	TRBJ1-2	NA	TGTGCCAGCCAACAGACAGCCGAAGATGGCTACACCTTC	CASQQTAEDGYTF
TRBV6-5	NA	TRBJ1-6	NA	TGTGCCAGCAGAAGAACAGCAGGGAGTGCCTATAATTCACCCCTCCACTTT	CASRRTAGSAYNSPLHF
TRBV12-3/TRBV12-4	NA	TRBJ1-4	NA	TGTGCCAGCAGTTTATTCCGCGGGATAAATGAAAAACTGTTTTTT	CASSLFRGINEKLFF
TRBV12-5	NA	TRBJ2-3	NA	TGTGCTAGCCGTCGGGCCAGGGAAAAAGATACGCAGTATTTT	CASRRAREKDTQYF
TRBV27	NA	TRBJ1-1	few	TGTGCCAGCAGTTTGAGCAGATTAATGAACACTGAAGCTTTCTTT	CASSLSRLMNTEAFF
TRBV10-3	TRBD1	TRBJ1-2	many	TGTGCCATCAGTGGAGGGGAGGACAGGAACTATGGCTACACCTTC	CAISGGEDRNYGYTF
TRBV3-1	TRBD2	TRBJ2-7	NA	TGTGCCAGCAGCCAAGGTGGGACTAGCGGCTTGACAGCCGAGCAGTACTTC	CASSQGGTSGLTAEQYF
TRBV14	NA	TRBJ2-6	NA	TGTGCCAGCAGCCAGTTGCGAGGGGCCACCTCTGGGGCCAACGTCCTGACTTTC	CASSQLRGATSGANVLTF
TRBV19	NA	TRBJ1-5	many	TGTGCCAGTAAATTGGGACATCAGGTAGGCCAGCCCCAGCATTTT	CASKLGHQVGQPQHF
TRBV4-1	NA	TRBJ1-1	NA	TGCGCCAGCAGCCAACAGGGGACCGCCGCAGAAGCTTTCTTT	CASSQQGTAAEAFF
TRBV12-3/TRBV12-4	NA	TRBJ1-1	few	TGTGCCAGCAGTCCAAAGGTGTTGTCGCGGGGCACTGAAGCTTTCTTT	CASSPKVLSRGTEAFF
TRBV20-1	TRBD1	TRBJ1-5	NA	TGCAGTGCTCGGGACAGAAATCAGCCCCAGCATTTT	CSARDRNQPQHF
TRBV20-1	NA	TRBJ1-5	many	TGCAGTGCTATAGAACAGGGTAATCAGCCCCAGCATTTT	CSAIEQGNQPQHF
TRBV5-4	NA	TRBJ2-1	NA	TGTGCCAGCAGCTTTGGGCGACAGTCCTACAATGAGCAGTTCTTC	CASSFGRQSYNEQFF
TRBV12-3/TRBV12-4	NA	TRBJ1-5	once	TGTGCCAGCAGCGGGAGATTAAGCAATCAGCCCCAGCATTTT	CASSGRLSNQPQHF
TRBV7-9	TRBD1	TRBJ2-3	NA	TGTGCCAGCAGCTCACAAACAGGGGGGGATACGCAGTATTTT	CASSSQTGGDTQYF
TRBV18	TRBD1	TRBJ2-7	NA	TGTGCCAGCTCACCAGGGACAGGGGTCTACTACGAGCAGTACTTC	CASSPGTGVYYEQYF
TRBV7-8	NA	TRBJ2-3	many	TGTGCCAGCAGCTTTGGAGCTAGCACAGATACGCAGTATTTT	CASSFGASTDTQYF
TRBV6-5	NA	TRBJ1-1	NA	TGTGCCAGCAGTACGGGGTTTAACACTGAAGCTTTCTTT	CASSTGFNTEAFF
TRBV20-1	NA	TRBJ2-6	few	TGCAGTGCTAGTCCAGGAGTCTCTGGGGCCAACGTCCTGACTTTC	CSASPGVSGANVLTF
TRBV7-3	TRBD2	TRBJ2-1	few	TGTGCCAGCAGCTCAAAAGCGGGGGCCTATGAGCAGTTCTTC	CASSSKAGAYEQFF
TRBV5-6	NA	TRBJ2-1	once	TGTGCCAGCAGCATTGGGGTAGATGAGCAGTTCTTC	CASSIGVDEQFF
TRBV3-1	NA	TRBJ1-6	NA	TGTGCCAGCAGCCAAGTTGGCTCGACCTGGGGTTCACCCCTCCACTTT	CASSQVGSTWGSPLHF
TRBV3-1	NA	TRBJ2-5	few	TGTGCCAGCAGCCAATGGGGACGCGAGGAAGAGACCCAGTACTTC	CASSQWGREEETQYF
TRBV5-4	NA	TRBJ2-3	NA	TGTGCCAGCAGCGACGCCGGGACTTCCCTCACAGATACGCAGTATTTT	CASSDAGTSLTDTQYF
TRBV18	TRBD2	TRBJ2-3	many	TGTGCCAGCTCACCGGGACTAGCGGGGGCCCTAAGCACAGATACGCAGTATTTT	CASSPGLAGALSTDTQYF
TRBV6-1	TRBD1	TRBJ2-2	few	TGTGCCAGCAGTCTCGACAGGGCCGCGAACACCGGGGAGCTGTTTTTT	CASSLDRAANTGELFF
TRBV7-8	NA	TRBJ2-1	NA	TGTGCCAGCAGCTGGACCTCCTACAATGAGCAGTTCTTC	CASSWTSYNEQFF
TRBV10-3	NA	TRBJ1-4	NA	TGTGCCACCCGAGGGGGTGAGAAAAAACTGTTTTTT	CATRGGEKKLFF
TRBV29-1	NA	TRBJ1-1	few	TGCAGCGTTGAAAGGAACACTGAAGCTTTCTTT	CSVERNTEAFF
TRBV29-1	TRBD2	TRBJ2-1	few	TGCAGCGTAACTTTGCGGCTAGCGGGGGGGCCCTCCTACAATGAGCAGTTCTTC	CSVTLRLAGGPSYNEQFF
TRBV18	NA	TRBJ2-3	NA	TGTGCCAGCTCGCCCGTTTGGAGCACAGATACGCAGTATTTT	CASSPVWSTDTQYF
TRBV7-9	NA	TRBJ1-1	few	TGTGCCAGCAGCGCCAGCGAGACAGAGAACACTGAAGCTTTCTTT	CASSASETENTEAFF
TRBV12-3/TRBV12-4	NA	TRBJ1-5	NA	TGTGCCAGCAGTTTTTCCACACGCGACCTAAATTTT	CASSFSTRDLNF